This T cell receptor (beta chain) was recovered during a study of cytomegalovirus exposure and HLA in healthy donors. The wider study: The same platform used for the approximately 670 first-cohort repertoires was also used for the 120 or so validation repertoires, as a later analysis reported.

This CDR3 has 12 amino acids. Looked up from germline, CDR1 is SNHLY and CDR2 is FYNNEI. Unmatched junction bases numbered 3, after V lost 6 bases and J lost 4 bases. The method was immunoSEQ multiplex PCR; TCRdb's version includes in-frame clones alone and lacks a portion of them. The table records more than 110,000 clones, 80% to 90% of them present only once. Points on this clone: Its antigen is still unknown. The sample carries other DNA sequences with the same CDR3.

Findings of the study overall: Cytomegalovirus association was listed for 170 or so TCR beta chains. Cytomegalovirus status was reportedly diagnosed by the classifier with high sensitivity and specificity.

Sequencing was done on a sample of PBMCs. The TCR originated in a woman aged 18-35 years in good health and CMV-seropositive. The rearrangement links TRBV2 to TRBJ2-7; 7 bases line up with TRBD1. The chain's CDR3 is CASRGTVYEQYF. The CDR3 DNA follows: TGTGCCAGCAGGGGGACAGTTTACGAGCAGTACTTC.